The 21 T cell receptor beta chains below come from one sample, sequenced in a study of CD8 T cells in ankylosing spondylitis. One entry per CDR3 protein results from TCRdb running MiXCR on the 5' RACE reads. The table lists a few hundred thousand distinct CDR3 sequences, about 20% of them singletons. The sequencing input was blood, either unsorted or a sorted T cell fraction (not recorded which). The source is a male donor with ankylosing spondylitis or in good health (not recorded which).

The V call is TRBV4-1, the J call TRBJ2-7, with TRBD2 matching 8 bases. The J call is in doubt because the DNA end fits TRBJ2-1 better. This CDR3 spans 16 amino acids. Per germline, CDR1 MGHRA and CDR2 YSYEKL. DNA of the CDR3: TGCGCCAGCAGCCAAGGGTCCCCTAGCGGGTCCTACGAGCAGTTCTTC. Amino acid sequence: CASSQGSPSGSYEQFF.

V usage is TRBV12-3 or TRBV12-4 and J usage is TRBJ1-1; D is possibly TRBD1 (6 bases). V shed 1 base and J shed 5 bases, with 14 bases lying between them. The CDR3 spans 15 residues. The CDR3 protein is CASSLVPGGGTEAFF. For the CDR3, the DNA is TGTGCCAGCAGTTTAGTTCCGGGAGGGGGAACTGAAGCTTTCTTT.

This clonotype was picked up a small number of times. The chain links TRBV27 to TRBJ2-1; D may correspond to TRBD1 or TRBD2 (5 bases each). The CDR3 has 13 amino acids. Germline CDR1 and CDR2: MNHEY and SMNVEV (reference sequence). V lost 5 bases and J lost 13, with 18 bases in between. The CDR3 nucleotides are TGTGCCAGCAGTGCCCTCCGGGACCACGAACAGTTCTTC. It codes for CASSALRDHEQFF.

This clonotype occurred a few times. The genes are TRBV7-8 and TRBJ2-1; maybe TRBD2 (5 bases). With 4 bases removed from V and 4 bases from J, the gap between germline ends came to 14 bases. The CDR3 length is 15 residues. Germline assignment: CDR1 SGHVS and CDR2 FQNEAQ. The CDR3 region is CASSSGVGSYNEQFF. For the CDR3, the DNA is TGTGCCAGCAGCTCGGGTGTTGGGAGTTACAATGAGCAGTTCTTC. The full variable domain, with the rest looked up from reference TRBV7-8 and TRBJ2-1, is GAGVSQSPRYKVAKRGQDVALRCDPISGHVSLFWYQQALGQGPEFLTYFQNEAQLDKSGLPSDRFFAERPEGSVSTLKIQRTQQEDSAVYLCASSSGVGSYNEQFFGPGTRLTVL.

The rearrangement uses TRBV6-1 and TRBJ2-1, with a possible D match to TRBD2 (5 bases). The CDR3 has 15 amino acids. Germline CDR1 and CDR2: MNHNS and SASEGT. V was trimmed by 6 bases and J by 0 bases, leaving 12 bases between them. The chain's CDR3 is CASRPGVSSYNEQFF. In nucleotides, the CDR3 is TGTGCCAGCAGACCCGGGGTAAGCTCCTACAATGAGCAGTTCTTC.

This clonotype has a count of ten or more. The chain has TRBV4-1 and TRBJ2-7; TRBD2 matches at 10 bases. Germline CDR1 and CDR2: MGHRA and YSYEKL. The length of the CDR3 is 17 residues. V lost 0 bases to trimming and J lost 4 bases; unmatched junction nucleotides: 9. In nucleotides, the CDR3 is TGCGCCAGCAGCCAAGATAAGATGCTAGCGGGAGCTTACGAGCAGTACTTC. Residues: CASSQDKMLAGAYEQYF.

This rearrangement joins TRBV20-1 to TRBJ1-1; 7 bases match TRBD1. CDR1 and CDR2 from the germline V gene are DFQATT and SNEGSKA (reference sequence). The CDR3 loop spans 11 amino acids. V lost 5 bases to trimming and J lost 3 bases; unmatched junction nucleotides: 0. In DNA, the CDR3 is TGCAGTGCTCAGGGGGACACTGAAGCTTTCTTT. It translates to CSAQGDTEAFF.

The chain has TRBV7-8 and TRBJ2-2, with a weak D call TRBD2 (5 bases). The CDR3 contains 16 residues. The V gene lost 1 base and the J gene lost 1 base, with 10 bases spanning the gap. Germline values: CDR1 SGHVS, CDR2 FQNEAQ. CDR3 sequence: CASSLESAENTGELFF. In DNA, the CDR3 is TGTGCCAGCAGCTTAGAATCAGCGGAGAACACCGGGGAGCTGTTTTTT. Full variable domain (missing parts from reference TRBV7-8 and TRBJ2-2): GAGVSQSPRYKVAKRGQDVALRCDPISGHVSLFWYQQALGQGPEFLTYFQNEAQLDKSGLPSDRFFAERPEGSVSTLKIQRTQQEDSAVYLCASSLESAENTGELFFGEGSRLTVL.

In DNA form, the CDR3 reads TGTGCCAGCAGTCCCCACGGGCAGACCTACGAGCAGTACTTC. Residues: CASSPHGQTYEQYF. The chain carries TRBV12-3 or TRBV12-4 and TRBJ2-7, with no clear D. Trimming removed 5 bases at V and 2 bases at J, with 13 bases between. The length of the CDR3 is 14 residues.

This clonotype was picked up a small number of times. The rearrangement joins TRBV15 to TRBJ2-1; D uncertain. Germline lookup yields CDR1 LNHNV and CDR2 YYDKDF (reference sequence). Trimming shortened V by 5 bases and J by 3 bases, and 11 bases separated the two germline ends. This CDR3 is 14 amino acids long. CDR3 DNA: TGTGCCACCAGCGGACGGCGGATCTACAATGAGCAGTTCTTC. Its protein is CATSGRRIYNEQFF.

This clonotype was observed a few times. This chain uses TRBV4-1 with TRBJ2-1; TRBD2 is a possible D gene (5 bases). V was shortened by 0 bases and J by 1 base, with 13 bases between the two germline ends. This CDR3 is built from 17 residues. CDR1 and CDR2 from the germline V gene are MGHRA and YSYEKL. CDR3 in amino acids: CASSQDLLGSSYNEQFF. CDR3 coding DNA: TGCGCCAGCAGCCAAGACTTACTAGGAAGTTCCTACAATGAGCAGTTCTTC.

Within the sample, this clonotype is large. This chain joins TRBV9 and TRBJ2-3, with a weak D call TRBD1 (6 bases). The CDR3 is made up of 14 amino acids. V lost 0 bases, J lost 4 bases, and 9 bases lay in between. Germline CDR1 and CDR2: SGDLS and YYNGEE. The CDR3 nucleotides are TGTGCCAGCAGCGTAGTGGGGGCGGCAGATACGCAGTATTTT. It codes for CASSVVGAADTQYF.

This clonotype was seen only a few times. The rearrangement joins TRBV28 to TRBJ2-1; D might be TRBD1 or TRBD2, each matching 6 bases. Germline V gene sequence: CDR1 MDHEN, CDR2 SYDVKM. Trimming took off 5 bases at V and 6 bases at J, with 11 bases between the two ends. The CDR3 is made up of 13 amino acids. As DNA, the CDR3 is TGTGCCAGCAGTACACAGGGAGGCAATGAGCAGTTCTTC. Translating it yields CASSTQGGNEQFF.

J is TRBJ2-7 and V is TRBV5-4, with TRBD2 matching 9 bases. This CDR3 has 15 residues. Losses at the gene ends were 4 bases for V and 3 bases for J; bases not matched to a gene: 8. CDR1 is SGHNT and CDR2 is YYREEE in the germline V gene (reference sequence). The CDR3 protein is CASSPRTSANYEQYF. In nucleotides, the CDR3 is TGTGCCAGCAGCCCAAGGACTAGCGCTAACTACGAGCAGTACTTC.

This clonotype appeared a few times. V and J are TRBV6-5 and TRBJ2-2, with D perhaps assigned TRBD1 or TRBD2 (6 bases each). V lost 2 bases and J 1 base, leaving 11 bases between the germline ends. The germline CDR1 and CDR2 sequences are MNHEY and SVGAGI. CDR3 size: 16 residues. The CDR3 nucleotides read TGTGCCAGCAGTTACGGAGGGGGTGGGAACACCGGGGAGCTGTTTTTT. Translating gives CASSYGGGGNTGELFF.

The chain's CDR3 is CASSPRVYGNQPQHF. Written as DNA, the CDR3 is TGTGCCAGCAGTCCCAGGGTATACGGCAATCAGCCCCAGCATTTT. The V call is TRBV12-3 or TRBV12-4, the J call TRBJ1-5, with TRBD1 as a possible D gene (5 bases). V lost 5 bases to trimming and J lost 2 bases, with 13 bases between them. The CDR3 covers 15 residues.

This clonotype came up a few times. The V and J genes are TRBV27 and TRBJ2-7, with D possibly TRBD1 on 5 matching bases. Germline CDR1 is MNHEY and CDR2 is SMNVEV (reference sequence). Trimming cost V 8 bases and J 0 bases, with 17 bases left between them. The CDR3 loop spans 15 amino acids. CDR3 DNA sequence: TGTGCCAGCTCCCCTAGGGGCGCTTCCTCCTACGAGCAGTACTTC. It translates to CASSPRGASSYEQYF.

The table lists this clonotype with a few counts. The chain has TRBV5-1 and TRBJ2-7; the D call may be TRBD1 or TRBD2 (5 bases each). The CDR3 has 14 residues. Looked up from germline, CDR1 is SGHRS and CDR2 is YFSETQ. Trimming pared 4 bases from V and 5 bases from J, leaving 16 bases between. The CDR3 here is CASSRGRVENEQYF. The CDR3 DNA is TGCGCCAGCAGCCGGGGCAGGGTAGAGAACGAGCAGTACTTC.

This clonotype appeared a few times. CDR3 coding DNA: TGCAGTGCTTCCCGACTAGCGGGCAGCTCCTACAATGAGCAGTTCTTC. Translated, it gives CSASRLAGSSYNEQFF. The J gene is TRBJ2-1, the V gene TRBV20-1, with 10 bases fitting TRBD2. Germline CDR1 DFQATT, CDR2 SNEGSKA (reference sequence). The CDR3 extends over 16 amino acids. V shed 5 bases, J shed 0 bases, and the junction held 7 bases outside the gene matches.

This clonotype was counted between two and nine times. This chain uses TRBV7-2 with TRBJ1-1; 11 bases line up with TRBD1. This CDR3 contains 16 residues. Germline CDR1 is SGHTA and CDR2 is FQGNSA. J was trimmed by 4 bases and V by 6 bases; bases with no gene match: 10. The CDR3 bases are TGTGCCAGCAGTCCCCTTAGGGGACAGGGGGGCACTGAAGCTTTCTTT. Translating gives CASSPLRGQGGTEAFF.

The chain couples TRBV20-1 to TRBJ2-7, with D possibly TRBD2 on 6 matching bases. Trimming removed 7 bases at V and 4 bases at J, with 20 bases between. The CDR3 spans 14 residues. Germline V gene data show CDR1 as DFQATT and CDR2 as SNEGSKA (reference sequence). CDR3: CSVEGPSVLYEQYF. The CDR3 DNA reads as TGCAGTGTCGAAGGGCCTAGCGTACTTTACGAGCAGTACTTC.